What follows are 30 T cell receptor beta chains derived from one specimen sequenced in a study of cytomegalovirus exposure and HLA in healthy donors. A multiplex PCR was run with 60 Vbeta primers and 13 Jbeta primers. Profiled with immunoSEQ multiplex PCR; TCRdb holds only in-frame clones, not every one. The sample yields approximately 100,000 clones, around 75% seen once. The material sequenced was PBMCs. These receptors all come from a male donor in good health and CMV-seropositive.

CDR3 nucleotides: TGTGCCAGCAGTCGGACAGGGAACTTTGAAAAACTGTTTTTT. Protein sequence: CASSRTGNFEKLFF. The chain couples TRBV6-5 to TRBJ1-4, with 8 nucleotides matching TRBD1. The junction had 6 bases not matched to a gene; V was cut back by 5 bases and J by 7 bases. The CDR3 runs to 14 residues. Germline V gene data show CDR1 as MNHEY and CDR2 as SVGAGI.

As for this clone: One junction end disagrees with the germline gene, perhaps due to a read error. V usage is TRBV7-7 and J usage is TRBJ1-5; D perhaps matches TRBD1 (5 bases). Germline CDR1 reads SSHAT; CDR2 reads FNYEAQ (reference sequence). The CDR3 contains 14 residues. Here the CDR3 reads CASSLPGENQPQHF. In DNA form, the CDR3 reads TGTGCTAGCAGCTTACCGGGGGAGAATCAGCCCCAGCATTTT.

The chain carries TRBV6-6 and TRBJ2-7, with 9 nucleotides matching TRBD2. CDR3 length: 13 amino acids. V trimming: 7 bases; J trimming: 1 base; junction bases outside the gene matches: 2. Germline CDR1 MNHNY, CDR2 SVGAGI (reference sequence). This CDR3 is CASIAGGSYEQYF. CDR3 nucleotides: TGTGCCAGCATTGCGGGGGGGTCCTACGAGCAGTACTTC.

V and J are TRBV7-7 and TRBJ2-2, with D uncertain. Looked up from germline, CDR1 is SSHAT and CDR2 is FNYEAQ (reference sequence). The V end was cut by 8 bases, the J end by 2 bases, with 9 bases between. The CDR3 extends over 13 amino acids. The CDR3 bases are TGTGCCAGCTCGTCCGTAAACACCGGGGAGCTGTTTTTT. Translating gives CASSSVNTGELFF.

The sample holds one count of this clone. The genes are TRBV7-8 and TRBJ1-2; possible D gene TRBD1, 6 bases. The CDR3 has 13 amino acids. V was shortened by 0 bases and J by 6 bases, with 8 bases between the two germline ends. CDR1 SGHVS and CDR2 FQNEAQ come from the germline V gene. The CDR3 spells CASSLATGNGYTF. As DNA, the CDR3 is TGTGCCAGCAGCTTAGCGACAGGCAATGGCTACACCTTC.

This clone was found a few times. V gene TRBV2 combines with J gene TRBJ1-5; 8 nucleotides line up with TRBD1. This CDR3 region has 15 residues. J lost 4 bases, V lost 5 bases, and 7 bases had no gene match. Germline CDR1 reads SNHLY; CDR2 reads FYNNEI. CDR3 DNA: TGTGCCAGCAGTAACGACAGGGGAAATAATCAGCCCCAGCATTTT. This codes for CASSNDRGNNQPQHF.

J is TRBJ1-5 and V is TRBV6-5, with TRBD1 matching 7 bases. Germline values: CDR1 MNHEY, CDR2 SVGAGI. This CDR3 is 13 amino acids long. Unmatched junction bases numbered 4, after V lost 6 bases and J lost 5 bases. CDR3 nucleotide sequence: TGTGCCAGCAGCAAAGACAGGGATCAGCCCCAGCATTTT. Residues: CASSKDRDQPQHF.

The rearrangement uses TRBV29-1 and TRBJ1-1; D is ambiguous. V lost 5 bases and J 4 bases, leaving 14 bases between the germline ends. This CDR3 has 13 residues. The germline V gene has CDR1 SQVTM and CDR2 ANQGSEA. For the CDR3, the DNA is TGCAGCGTTAGACAAGCGGCTGGCACTGAAGCTTTCTTT. It specifies CSVRQAAGTEAFF.

DNA of the CDR3: TGTGCCACCAGCAGGGACAGGGCCAGTGAAAAACTGTTTTTT. Residues: CATSRDRASEKLFF. This chain connects TRBV15 to TRBJ1-4; 8 bases align to TRBD1. The CDR3 has 14 residues. V trimming: 3 bases; J trimming: 7 bases; junction bases outside the gene matches: 4. Per germline, CDR1 LNHNV and CDR2 YYDKDF (reference sequence).

J is TRBJ1-1 and V is TRBV7-9; no definite D call. Germline V lookup: CDR1 SEHNR, CDR2 FQNEAQ (reference sequence). V was trimmed by 1 base and J by 3 bases, leaving 9 bases between them. The CDR3 has 14 amino acids. The CDR3 DNA reads as TGTGCCAGCAGCTTAGGTGCCGGTTACACTGAAGCTTTCTTT. Encoded protein: CASSLGAGYTEAFF.

J is TRBJ1-2 and V is TRBV7-2; 7 bases line up with TRBD1. The CDR3 loop spans 16 amino acids. With 5 bases clipped from V and 5 bases from J, the junction kept 14 bases outside the gene matches. Germline V gene sequence: CDR1 SGHTA, CDR2 FQGNSA. CDR3 in amino acids: CASSPTIGDRLYGYTF. The CDR3 DNA follows: TGTGCCAGCAGCCCCACCATCGGGGACAGACTTTATGGCTACACCTTC.

This sequence joins TRBV15 and TRBJ2-5; the D is unclear. This CDR3 contains 18 residues. The germline gives CDR1 LNHNV, CDR2 YYDKDF (reference sequence). Trimming shortened V by 0 bases and J by 0 bases, and 17 bases separated the two germline ends. The CDR3 DNA is TGTGCCACCAGCAGAGATAAGGCGATTTGGAGACACCAAGAGACCCAGTACTTC. Translation gives CATSRDKAIWRHQETQYF.

V usage is TRBV2 and J usage is TRBJ1-3; D gene ambiguous. Germline V CDR1 and CDR2: SNHLY, FYNNEI. Trimming cost V 7 bases and J 4 bases, with 11 bases left between them. There are 13 residues in the CDR3. This chain's CDR3 is CASTLGGGNTIYF. CDR3 nucleotide sequence: TGTGCCAGCACCCTAGGCGGGGGAAACACCATATATTTT.

This chain connects TRBV7-6 to TRBJ2-3; 10 bases map to TRBD2. Losses at the gene ends were 4 bases for V and 2 bases for J; bases not matched to a gene: 6. The CDR3 contains 16 residues. Germline CDR1 and CDR2: SGHVS and FNYEAQ. In nucleotides, the CDR3 is TGTGCCAGCAGCTCCCTAGCGGGGGTAAACACAGATACGCAGTATTTT. Residues: CASSSLAGVNTDTQYF.

This clone turned up a few times. The V gene is TRBV19, the J gene TRBJ1-5, with D perhaps matching TRBD1 (6 bases). This CDR3 is built from 15 residues. V was shortened by 5 bases and J by 0 bases, with 11 bases between the two germline ends. Per the germline V gene, CDR1 is LNHDA and CDR2 is SQIVND (reference sequence). Written as DNA, the CDR3 is TGTGCCAGTAGTTTCTACAGGGATAGCAATCAGCCCCAGCATTTT. Residues: CASSFYRDSNQPQHF.

This clone appeared a few times. The V gene is TRBV29-1, the J gene TRBJ2-3; D call uncertain. The CDR3 extends over 9 amino acids. Germline V gene data show CDR1 as SQVTM and CDR2 as ANQGSEA. V was shortened by 4 bases and J by 10 bases, with 6 bases between the two germline ends. The CDR3 protein is CSVGRAQYF. CDR3 bases: TGCAGCGTTGGCCGGGCGCAGTATTTT.

The chain is built from TRBV2 and TRBJ2-5; TRBD2 agrees at 7 bases. With 8 bases clipped from V and 5 bases from J, the junction kept 11 bases outside the gene matches. Germline lookup yields CDR1 SNHLY and CDR2 FYNNEI. There are 14 residues in the CDR3. CDR3 nucleotide sequence: TGTGCCAGCCAAAGGGAGGGAGTGTCGGAGACCCAGTACTTC. Protein product: CASQREGVSETQYF.

This rearrangement joins TRBV4-3 to TRBJ1-1; 8 bases match TRBD1. Germline V lookup: CDR1 LGHNA, CDR2 YSLEER. The CDR3 spans 17 residues. V lost 0 bases to trimming and J lost 2 bases; unmatched junction nucleotides: 8. CDR3 DNA: TGCGCCAGCAGCCAAGATAGGCCTACAGGGGGAAACACTGAAGCTTTCTTT. It translates to CASSQDRPTGGNTEAFF.

The J gene is TRBJ2-1, the V gene TRBV19; D remains ambiguous. V dropped 1 base and J dropped 2 bases, with 6 bases sitting between them. The CDR3 length is 14 residues. Germline V gene sequence: CDR1 LNHDA, CDR2 SQIVND (reference sequence). In DNA, the CDR3 is TGTGCCAGTAGTATAGGTCAGACCTACAATGAGCAGTTCTTC. Amino acids: CASSIGQTYNEQFF.

The genes are TRBV19 and TRBJ2-2, with D possibly matching TRBD1 (7 bases). Germline assignment: CDR1 LNHDA and CDR2 SQIVND (reference sequence). Trimming took 6 bases from V and 1 from J, leaving 12 bases between them. The CDR3 has 15 amino acids. In DNA, the CDR3 is TGTGCCAGTAGCCAGGGGGGACGGAACACCGGGGAGCTGTTTTTT. Translation: CASSQGGRNTGELFF. The variable domain in full, with the rest retrieved from reference TRBV19 and TRBJ2-2, is DGGITQSPKYLFRKEGQNVTLSCEQNLNHDAMYWYRQDPGQGLRLIYYSQIVNDFQKGDIAEGYSVSREKKESFPLTVTSAQKNPTAFYLCASSQGGRNTGELFFGEGSRLTVL.

V usage is TRBV10-3 and J usage is TRBJ2-3; D may be TRBD1 (6 bases). V was pared by 4 bases and J by 1 base, with 15 bases between. The CDR3 extends over 16 amino acids. CDR1 and CDR2 from the germline V gene are ENHRY and SYGVKD. In DNA form, the CDR3 reads TGTGCCATCAGTGGAGGGGTACAGGGTGGCACAGATACGCAGTATTTT. Its translation: CAISGGVQGGTDTQYF.

V is TRBV7-6 and J is TRBJ2-1; tentative D call: TRBD2 (5 bases). Trimming left V 0 bases short and J 4 bases short, with 7 bases between. This CDR3 comprises 14 residues. Germline CDR1 reads SGHVS; CDR2 reads FNYEAQ. For the CDR3, the DNA is TGTGCCAGCAGCTTAGCCGGAGGTTACAATGAGCAGTTCTTC. Translated, it gives CASSLAGGYNEQFF.

The J gene is TRBJ1-6, the V gene TRBV27; 7 nucleotides agree with TRBD1. This CDR3 has 18 residues. V dropped 9 bases and J dropped 10; count of bases not matched to a gene: 24. Germline-derived CDR1 and CDR2 are MNHEY and SMNVEV (reference sequence). The CDR3, as DNA: TGTGCCAGTCGCCCCTACGAGAGACGACAGGGTACAGGATCACCCCTCCACTTT. This sequence encodes CASRPYERRQGTGSPLHF.

This clone was seen only a few times. V gene TRBV6-6 combines with J gene TRBJ1-1; 7 bases fit TRBD1. V lost 5 bases to trimming and J lost 1 base; unmatched junction nucleotides: 4. Per the germline V gene, CDR1 is MNHNY and CDR2 is SVGAGI (reference sequence). The CDR3 is 14 amino acids. The CDR3 region has the DNA TGTGCCAGCAGTCACGGGACAGCGAACACTGAAGCTTTCTTT. Translated, it gives CASSHGTANTEAFF.

Written as DNA, the CDR3 is TGCGCCAGCAGTGAGTCCGGGGACAGGGGTGCCGGGGAGCTGTTTTTT. It encodes CASSESGDRGAGELFF. This chain uses TRBV10-2 with TRBJ2-2; TRBD1 matches at 10 bases. Trimming removed 0 bases from V and 6 bases from J; junction bases left unmatched: 4. Germline CDR1 and CDR2: WSHSY and SAAADI. This CDR3 spans 16 amino acids.

The chain uses TRBV19 and TRBJ2-1; the match to TRBD1 covers 7 bases. After removal of 6 bases from V and 9 bases from J, the junction contained 14 bases not matched to a gene. CDR1 and CDR2 (germline): LNHDA, SQIVND (reference sequence). This CDR3 comprises 15 residues. The CDR3 DNA reads as TGTGCCAGTAGCCGCCGGGACAGCAGATCGAGTGAGCAGTTCTTC. As protein: CASSRRDSRSSEQFF. Full variable domain (remainder filled in from reference TRBV19 and TRBJ2-1): DGGITQSPKYLFRKEGQNVTLSCEQNLNHDAMYWYRQDPGQGLRLIYYSQIVNDFQKGDIAEGYSVSREKKESFPLTVTSAQKNPTAFYLCASSRRDSRSSEQFFGPGTRLTVL.

The chain carries TRBV7-2 and TRBJ2-5; 8 bases fit TRBD2. This CDR3 contains 15 residues. Germline-derived CDR1 and CDR2 are SGHTA and FQGNSA. V was pared by 5 bases and J by 3 bases, with 8 bases of the junction left unmatched. This chain's CDR3 is CASSPGGAGKETQYF. The CDR3 DNA reads as TGTGCCAGCAGCCCGGGGGGGGCCGGTAAAGAGACCCAGTACTTC.

The gene calls are TRBV6-6 and TRBJ1-5; tentative D call: TRBD1 (6 bases). The ends were cut back, 6 bases at V and 7 bases at J, with 13 bases in the middle. CDR1 MNHNY and CDR2 SVGAGI come from the germline V gene (reference sequence). The CDR3 contains 13 residues. The CDR3 DNA is TGTGCCAGCAGCTTAAACAGGGACCAGCCCCAGCATTTT. It translates to CASSLNRDQPQHF.

This chain links TRBV6-5 with TRBJ1-6; the D is unclear. Germline CDR1 MNHEY, CDR2 SVGAGI. The CDR3 totals 15 residues. V was clipped by 2 bases and J by 9 bases, with 14 bases between them. CDR3 amino acids: CASSYSPSVGSPLHF. The DNA of the CDR3 is TGTGCCAGCAGTTACAGCCCGAGCGTGGGTTCACCCCTCCACTTT.

The chain has TRBV6-5 and TRBJ1-3, with 8 bases matching TRBD1. V was pared by 6 bases and J by 4 bases, with 5 bases of the junction left unmatched. Germline V CDR1 and CDR2: MNHEY, SVGAGI. CDR3 length: 14 amino acids. CDR3: CASSRQGSGNTIYF. CDR3 nucleotides: TGTGCCAGCAGCAGACAGGGGTCCGGAAACACCATATATTTT.